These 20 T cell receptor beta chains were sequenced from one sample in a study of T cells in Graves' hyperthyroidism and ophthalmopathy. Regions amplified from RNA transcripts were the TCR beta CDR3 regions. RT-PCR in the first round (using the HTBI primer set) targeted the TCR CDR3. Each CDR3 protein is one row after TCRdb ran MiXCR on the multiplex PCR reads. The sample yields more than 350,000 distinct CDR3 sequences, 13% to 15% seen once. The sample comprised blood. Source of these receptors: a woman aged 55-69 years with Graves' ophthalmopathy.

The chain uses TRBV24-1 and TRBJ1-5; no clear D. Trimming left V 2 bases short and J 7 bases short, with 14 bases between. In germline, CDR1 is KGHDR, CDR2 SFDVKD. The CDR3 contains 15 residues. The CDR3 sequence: CATSDSRRPSQPQHF. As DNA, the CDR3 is TGTGCCACCAGTGATTCCAGACGGCCTAGCCAGCCCCAGCATTTT.

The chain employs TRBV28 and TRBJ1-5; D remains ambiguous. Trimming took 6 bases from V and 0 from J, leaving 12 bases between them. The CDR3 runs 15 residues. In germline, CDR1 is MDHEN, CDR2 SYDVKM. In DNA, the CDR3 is TGTGCCAGCAGGAGGGTCGCTTATAGCAATCAGCCCCAGCATTTT. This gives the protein CASRRVAYSNQPQHF.

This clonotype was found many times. The CDR3 reads CASSQGQAGTQYF. The CDR3 DNA sequence: TGTGCCAGCAGCCAAGGTCAGGCGGGGACCCAGTACTTC. This chain uses TRBV3-1 with TRBJ2-5, with D possibly TRBD2 on 5 matching bases. The germline V and J ends were trimmed by 1 base and 7 bases, with 10 bases remaining between them. Germline V gene data show CDR1 as LGHDT and CDR2 as YNNKEL (reference sequence). The CDR3 runs 13 residues.

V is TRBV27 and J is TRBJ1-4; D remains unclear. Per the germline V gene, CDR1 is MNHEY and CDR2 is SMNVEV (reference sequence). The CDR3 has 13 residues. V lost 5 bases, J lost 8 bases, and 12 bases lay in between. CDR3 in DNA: TGTGCCAGCAGTCCCCGGGAAGGGGAAAAACTGTTTTTT. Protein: CASSPREGEKLFF.

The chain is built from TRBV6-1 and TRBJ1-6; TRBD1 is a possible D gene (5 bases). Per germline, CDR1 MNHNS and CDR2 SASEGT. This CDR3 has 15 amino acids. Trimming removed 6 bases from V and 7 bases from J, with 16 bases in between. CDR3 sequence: CASSRGGSRNSPLHF. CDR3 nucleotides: TGTGCCAGCAGCCGGGGGGGGTCTCGGAATTCACCCCTCCACTTT.

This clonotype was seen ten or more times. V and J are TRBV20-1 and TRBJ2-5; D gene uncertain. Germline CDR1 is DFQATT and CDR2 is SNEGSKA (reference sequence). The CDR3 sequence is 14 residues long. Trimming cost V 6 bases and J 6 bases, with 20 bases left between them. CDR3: CSAVESGPAKTQYF. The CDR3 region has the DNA TGCAGTGCGGTAGAGAGTGGGCCGGCGAAGACCCAGTACTTC.

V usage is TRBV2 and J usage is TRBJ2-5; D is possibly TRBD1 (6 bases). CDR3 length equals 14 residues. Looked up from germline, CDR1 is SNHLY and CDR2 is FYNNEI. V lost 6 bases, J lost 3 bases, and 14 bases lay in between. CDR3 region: CASSSTGSEETQYF. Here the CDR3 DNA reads TGTGCCAGCAGCTCAACAGGGTCGGAAGAGACCCAGTACTTC. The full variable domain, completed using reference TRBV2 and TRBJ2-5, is EPEVTQTPSHQVTQMGQEVILRCVPISNHLYFYWYRQILGQKVEFLVSFYNNEISEKSEIFDDQFSVERPDGSNFTLKIRSTKLEDSAMYFCASSSTGSEETQYFGPGTRLLVL.

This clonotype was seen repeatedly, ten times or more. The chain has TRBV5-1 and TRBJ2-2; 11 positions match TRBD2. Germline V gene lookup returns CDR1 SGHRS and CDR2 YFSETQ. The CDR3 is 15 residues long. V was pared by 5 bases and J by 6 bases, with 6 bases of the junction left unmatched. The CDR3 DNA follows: TGCGCCAGCAGTTATCTAGCGGGAGGACCCGGGGAGCTGTTTTTT. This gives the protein CASSYLAGGPGELFF. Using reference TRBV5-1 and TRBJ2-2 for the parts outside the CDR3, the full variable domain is KAGVTQTPRYLIKTRGQQVTLSCSPISGHRSVSWYQQTPGQGLQFLFEYFSETQRNKGNFPGRFSGRQFSNSRSEMNVSTLELGDSALYLCASSYLAGGPGELFFGEGSRLTVL.

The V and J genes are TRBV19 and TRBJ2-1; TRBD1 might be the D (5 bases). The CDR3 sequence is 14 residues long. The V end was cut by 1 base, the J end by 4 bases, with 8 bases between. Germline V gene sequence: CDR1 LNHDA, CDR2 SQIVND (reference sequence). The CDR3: CASSIANRYNEQFF. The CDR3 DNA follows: TGTGCCAGTAGTATAGCGAACAGGTACAATGAGCAGTTCTTC. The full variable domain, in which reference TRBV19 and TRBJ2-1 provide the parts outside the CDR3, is DGGITQSPKYLFRKEGQNVTLSCEQNLNHDAMYWYRQDPGQGLRLIYYSQIVNDFQKGDIAEGYSVSREKKESFPLTVTSAQKNPTAFYLCASSIANRYNEQFFGPGTRLTVL.

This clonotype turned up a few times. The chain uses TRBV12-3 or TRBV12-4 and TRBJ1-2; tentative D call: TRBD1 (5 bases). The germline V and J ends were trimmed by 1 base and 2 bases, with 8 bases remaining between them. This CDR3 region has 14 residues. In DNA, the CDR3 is TGTGCCAGCAGTTTAGTGGCAGGGAACTATGGCTACACCTTC. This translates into CASSLVAGNYGYTF.

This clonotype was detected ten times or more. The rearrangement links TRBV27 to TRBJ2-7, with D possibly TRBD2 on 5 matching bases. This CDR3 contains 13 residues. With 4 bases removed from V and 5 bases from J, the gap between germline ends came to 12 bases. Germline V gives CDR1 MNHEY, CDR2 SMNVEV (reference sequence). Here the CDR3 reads CASSSYGRDEQYF. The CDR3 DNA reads TGTGCCAGCAGTTCCTACGGGCGGGACGAGCAGTACTTC.

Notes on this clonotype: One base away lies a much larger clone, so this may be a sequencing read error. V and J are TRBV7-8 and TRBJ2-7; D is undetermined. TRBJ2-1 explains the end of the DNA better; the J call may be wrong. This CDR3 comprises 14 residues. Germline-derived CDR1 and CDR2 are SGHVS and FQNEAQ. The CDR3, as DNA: TGTGCCAGCAGCTTAGCGGCCGGCTCCTACGAGCAGTTCTTC. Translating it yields CASSLAAGSYEQFF.

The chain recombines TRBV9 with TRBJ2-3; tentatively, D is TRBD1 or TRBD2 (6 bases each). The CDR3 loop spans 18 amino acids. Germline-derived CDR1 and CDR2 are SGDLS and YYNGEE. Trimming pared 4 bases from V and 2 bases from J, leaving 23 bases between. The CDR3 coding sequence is TGTGCCAGCAGCCCCAACATGGGGGGCGGGACCAACACAGATACGCAGTATTTT. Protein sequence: CASSPNMGGGTNTDTQYF.

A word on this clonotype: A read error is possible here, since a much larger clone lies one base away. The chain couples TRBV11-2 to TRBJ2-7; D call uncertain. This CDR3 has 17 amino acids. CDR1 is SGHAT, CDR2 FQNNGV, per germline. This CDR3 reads CASSLDLFQARPYVQYF. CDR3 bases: TGTGCCAGCAGCTTAGACCTGTTCCAGGCCCGTCCATACGTGCAGTACTTC.

CDR3 region: CASSHLPDNEQFF. In DNA form, the CDR3 reads TGTGCCAGTAGTCACCTTCCGGACAATGAGCAGTTCTTC. The chain has TRBV19 and TRBJ2-1; D ambiguous. From germline, CDR1 is LNHDA and CDR2 SQIVND (reference sequence). The germline V and J ends were trimmed by 5 bases and 5 bases, with 10 bases remaining between them. This CDR3 spans 13 amino acids. The complete variable domain, with remaining parts taken from reference TRBV19 and TRBJ2-1, reads DGGITQSPKYLFRKEGQNVTLSCEQNLNHDAMYWYRQDPGQGLRLIYYSQIVNDFQKGDIAEGYSVSREKKESFPLTVTSAQKNPTAFYLCASSHLPDNEQFFGPGTRLTVL.

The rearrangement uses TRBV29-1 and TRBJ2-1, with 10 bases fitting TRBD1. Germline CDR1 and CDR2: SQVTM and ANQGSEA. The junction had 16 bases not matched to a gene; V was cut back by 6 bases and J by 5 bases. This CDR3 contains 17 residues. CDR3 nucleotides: TGCAGCGTCCAGTCCCGGGACAGGGGTTGGGCACACAATGAGCAGTTCTTC. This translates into CSVQSRDRGWAHNEQFF.

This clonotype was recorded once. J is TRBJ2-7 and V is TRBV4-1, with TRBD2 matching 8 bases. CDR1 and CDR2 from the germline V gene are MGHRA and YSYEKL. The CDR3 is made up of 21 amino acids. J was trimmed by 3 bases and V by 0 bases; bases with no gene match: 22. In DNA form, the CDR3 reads TGCGCCAGCAGCCAAGATAGTACTTCGTGGGCCGCTCGGGGGGGCAACTACGAGCAGTACTTC. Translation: CASSQDSTSWAARGGNYEQYF.

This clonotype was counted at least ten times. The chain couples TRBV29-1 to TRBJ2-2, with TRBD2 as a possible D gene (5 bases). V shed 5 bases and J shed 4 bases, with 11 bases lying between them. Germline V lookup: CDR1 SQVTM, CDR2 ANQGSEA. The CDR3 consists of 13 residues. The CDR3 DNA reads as TGCAGCGTTTCCAGACTACCCACCGGGGAGCTGTTTTTT. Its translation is CSVSRLPTGELFF.

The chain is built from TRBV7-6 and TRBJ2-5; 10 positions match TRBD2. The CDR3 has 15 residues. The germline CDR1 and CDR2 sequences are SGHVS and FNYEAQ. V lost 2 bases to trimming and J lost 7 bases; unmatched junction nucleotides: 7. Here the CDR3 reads CASSLTLAGGGTQYF. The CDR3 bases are TGTGCCAGCAGCTTAACCTTAGCGGGAGGTGGGACCCAGTACTTC.

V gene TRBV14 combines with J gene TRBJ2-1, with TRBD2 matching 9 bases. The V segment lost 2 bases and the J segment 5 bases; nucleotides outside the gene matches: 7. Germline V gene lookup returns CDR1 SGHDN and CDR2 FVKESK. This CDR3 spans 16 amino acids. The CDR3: CASSQISGSSHNEQFF. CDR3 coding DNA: TGTGCCAGCAGCCAAATTAGCGGGAGTTCCCACAATGAGCAGTTCTTC. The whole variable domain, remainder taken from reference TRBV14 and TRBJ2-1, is EAGVTQFPSHSVIEKGQTVTLRCDPISGHDNLYWYRRVMGKEIKFLLHFVKESKQDESGMPNNRFLAERTGGTYSTLKVQPAELEDSGVYFCASSQISGSSHNEQFFGPGTRLTVL.